Presented here are 14 T cell receptor beta chains from one specimen sequenced in a study of blood T cell repertoires in COVID-19. TCRdb's table, derived via immunoSEQ multiplex PCR, lists solely in-frame clones and lacks some. The table shows roughly 220,000 clones, with 70% to 90% occurring only once. The sequenced sample was PBMCs or T cells enriched from blood (not recorded which). The receptors come from a woman in her forties or fifties with acute COVID-19.

The V and J genes are TRBV7-2 and TRBJ2-3, with TRBD2 as a possible D gene (6 bases). Trimming shortened V by 3 bases and J by 5 bases, and 18 bases separated the two germline ends. This CDR3 spans 16 amino acids. Germline values: CDR1 SGHTA, CDR2 FQGNSA. CDR3 residues: CASSLQPGLHIDTQYF. The CDR3 coding sequence is TGTGCCAGCAGCTTGCAACCGGGACTTCATATAGATACGCAGTATTTT.

CDR3 sequence (DNA): TGTGCCAGCAGTACCGGCGGGCCGGACTCCTACGAGCAGTACTTC. Its protein is CASSTGGPDSYEQYF. The chain has TRBV6-5 and TRBJ2-7; TRBD2 is a possible D gene (5 bases). Germline values: CDR1 MNHEY, CDR2 SVGAGI. There are 15 residues in the CDR3. Trimming cost V 5 bases and J 0 bases, with 14 bases left between them.

The rearrangement uses TRBV18 and TRBJ1-5, with D uncertain. CDR1 is KGHSH and CDR2 is LQKENI in the germline V gene. This CDR3 is 15 amino acids long. Trimming cost V 1 base and J 0 bases, with 7 bases left between them. CDR3 nucleotide sequence: TGTGCCAGCTCACCACGCGGGATTAGCAATCAGCCCCAGCATTTT. It yields the protein CASSPRGISNQPQHF.

The V call is TRBV4-3, the J call TRBJ1-2; D gene unclear. Germline V gives CDR1 LGHNA, CDR2 YSLEER. The ends were cut back, 0 bases at V and 4 bases at J, with 6 bases in the middle. The CDR3 spans 13 residues. CDR3 loop: CASSQDFGYGYTF. The CDR3 DNA reads TGCGCCAGCAGCCAAGATTTCGGCTATGGCTACACCTTC.

The V gene is TRBV9, the J gene TRBJ2-1, with 7 positions matching TRBD1. The V gene end was trimmed by 5 bases and the J gene end by 7 bases; junction bases not matched to a gene: 9. The CDR3 is 14 amino acids. Germline-derived CDR1 and CDR2 are SGDLS and YYNGEE. The CDR3 DNA follows: TGTGCCAGCAGTCGGGACAGCGATTTAAATGAGCAGTTCTTC. Protein product: CASSRDSDLNEQFF.

V is TRBV6-4 and J is TRBJ2-1, with TRBD2 as a possible D gene (6 bases). Trimming took 4 bases from V and 8 from J, leaving 15 bases between them. This CDR3 has 14 residues. Per germline, CDR1 MRHNA and CDR2 SNTAGT. The CDR3 nucleotides read TGTGCCAGCAGTGCCTCTGGGACTGCGGATGAGCAGTTCTTC. Translating it yields CASSASGTADEQFF.

The chain employs TRBV6-2 or TRBV6-3 and TRBJ1-1, with 8 bases fitting TRBD1. CDR1 and CDR2 (germline): MNHEY, SVGEGT. The CDR3 is made up of 14 amino acids. Trimming at V came to 4 bases and at J to 4 bases, leaving 5 bases not matched to a gene. This CDR3 is CASSWPTGGTEAFF. The CDR3 DNA reads as TGTGCCAGCAGTTGGCCTACAGGGGGCACTGAAGCTTTCTTT.

The chain employs TRBV15 and TRBJ1-5; the match to TRBD1 covers 7 bases. Germline V CDR1 and CDR2: LNHNV, YYDKDF (reference sequence). V gave up 0 bases and J gave up 5 bases; unmatched junction bases: 7. This CDR3 spans 16 amino acids. CDR3 nucleotides: TGTGCCACCAGCAGAGATAAGGGGGCTGGTGATCAGCCCCAGCATTTT. Translating gives CATSRDKGAGDQPQHF.

The sample holds one count of this clone. The chain uses TRBV29-1 and TRBJ1-2; D uncertain. This CDR3 has 11 amino acids. Trimming removed 4 bases from V and 3 bases from J, with 6 bases in between. From germline, CDR1 is SQVTM and CDR2 ANQGSEA. The CDR3 here is CSVGADYGYTF. The CDR3 nucleotides read TGCAGCGTTGGGGCAGACTATGGCTACACCTTC.

This chain links TRBV19 with TRBJ2-7, with 9 positions matching TRBD1. Germline loops: CDR1 LNHDA, CDR2 SQIVND (reference sequence). The CDR3 totals 16 residues. Trimming removed 3 bases from V and 5 bases from J; junction bases left unmatched: 11. CDR3 DNA sequence: TGTGCCAGTAGTATCCGGAGGACAGGGGTTGGGGACGAGCAGTACTTC. Translating gives CASSIRRTGVGDEQYF.

The rearrangement links TRBV4-1 to TRBJ2-3, with 8 bases that match TRBD1. The ends lost 4 bases at V and 3 bases at J; junction bases unmatched: 6. The germline V gene has CDR1 MGHRA and CDR2 YSYEKL. This CDR3 is 15 amino acids long. This CDR3 is CASSLRRTGTDTQYF. CDR3 sequence (DNA): TGCGCCAGCAGCCTAAGACGGACAGGGACAGATACGCAGTATTTT.

CDR3 protein: CASSPGTGSSYEQYF. The CDR3 DNA follows: TGTGCCAGCAGTCCCGGGACAGGGAGCTCCTACGAGCAGTACTTC. This chain links TRBV28 with TRBJ2-7; 9 bases are shared with TRBD1. Germline CDR1 and CDR2: MDHEN and SYDVKM. Trimming at V came to 5 bases and at J to 0 bases, leaving 5 bases not matched to a gene. This CDR3 is built from 15 residues.

This chain links TRBV12-3 or TRBV12-4 with TRBJ1-4; tentatively, D is TRBD1 (5 bases). The CDR3 covers 13 residues. Trimming shortened V by 8 bases and J by 8 bases, and 15 bases separated the two germline ends. The CDR3 sequence: CASHTGGMEKLFF. In nucleotides, the CDR3 is TGTGCCAGCCACACGGGGGGAATGGAAAAACTGTTTTTT.

The J gene is TRBJ2-2, the V gene TRBV5-1; D is perhaps TRBD2 (6 bases). The CDR3 length is 17 residues. V was pared by 4 bases and J by 3 bases, with 19 bases between. Germline V gene lookup returns CDR1 SGHRS and CDR2 YFSETQ. CDR3 sequence: CASSRGSAPGYTGELFF. The DNA of the CDR3 is TGCGCCAGCAGCCGGGGGTCGGCTCCAGGGTACACCGGGGAGCTGTTTTTT.